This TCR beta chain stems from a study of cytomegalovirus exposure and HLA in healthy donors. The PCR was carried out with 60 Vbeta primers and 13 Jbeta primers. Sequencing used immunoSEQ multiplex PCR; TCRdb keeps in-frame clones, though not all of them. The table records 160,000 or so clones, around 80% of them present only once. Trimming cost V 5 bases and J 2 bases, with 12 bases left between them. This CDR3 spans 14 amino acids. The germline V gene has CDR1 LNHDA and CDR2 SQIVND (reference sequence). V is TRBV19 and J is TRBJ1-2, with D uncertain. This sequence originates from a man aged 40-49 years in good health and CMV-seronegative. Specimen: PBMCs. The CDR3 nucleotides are TGTGCCAGTAGTCCTGGGCGAAACAACTATGGCTACACCTTC. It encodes CASSPGRNNYGYTF.